What follows describes a single T cell receptor beta chain. The antigen is undetermined. The data are from a study of STAT5B mutations in CD4+ large granular lymphocyte leukemia. Findings and caveats of the study: CD4-sorted patient repertoires seemed more clonal than healthy CD4+ repertoires. About 25% of private leukemic clonotypes occurred rarely in other patients' non-leukemic repertoires.

Trimming stripped 5 bases from V and 6 bases from J, with 14 bases between. The CDR3 contains 14 residues. Germline loops: CDR1 MNHEY, CDR2 SMNVEV (reference sequence). Repertoires were generated with immunoSEQ multiplex PCR, while TCRdb's copy carries only in-frame clones and drops some. The sample contains about 38,000 clones, 75% to 85% of which appear only once. The receptor was isolated from a human donor in good health. Sequences were obtained from CD4+ T cells from blood buffy coats. The chain couples TRBV27 to TRBJ2-1, with D possibly TRBD2 on 5 matching bases. CDR3 sequence reads: CASSSLASSNEQFF. For the CDR3, the DNA is TGTGCCAGCAGTAGTCTAGCTAGTTCCAATGAGCAGTTCTTC.